This entry features one T cell receptor (beta chain) sequence. The antigen it binds to is not known. The input lacks base qualities; no much larger clone sits a single base away. These data originate in a study of blood T cell repertoires in COVID-19 (dated by TCRdb to the early 2020s). A note on the overall study: Samples covering the acute and convalescent phases of COVID-19 were provided by collaborators in the United States, Italy and Spain. The repertoires were released in a freely available public database intended as a resource for research on the immune response to SARS-CoV-2. Samples were obtained from the ongoing ImmuneRACE study (first 160 participants) and from some 1,300 subjects provided by 6 global collaborators. The material from the prospective study consisted of cDNA or gDNA derived from T cells, B-cell-depleted T cells, or PBMCs. HLA class I and class II types, where available, came from metadata supplied by the sample provider rather than from assay-based typing. The sample metadata nearly always contained a de-identified subject ID, COVID-19 status, age in years and sex. Deeply sampled blood TCRbeta repertoires from subjects exposed to, actively infected with, or recovered from COVID-19 were included in the dataset. Summary of the overall study and its limitations: The amount of clinical and demographic metadata varied by source and participant and was provided uncurated.

CDR1 and CDR2 (LNHDA, SQIVND) derive from the germline V gene (reference sequence). Trimming accounts for 6 bases at V and 5 bases at J, while the number of junction bases matched to no gene is 6. The CDR3 has 13 amino acids, counting the end cysteine and phenylalanine. The kept DNA is CDR3 alone, 39 bases in frame from the first base. Participants in the prospective study were aged about 18 to 95 years, lived in 20 to 25 United States geographic areas, and enrolled through a virtual design. Cohort assignment in the prospective study relied on participant-reported clinical history from a screening survey and a study questionnaire. For ImmuneRACE Cohort 3, a participant was defined as recovered based on two consecutive negative NP/OP PCR tests, clearance by a healthcare professional, or resolution of symptoms. In the prospective study, whole blood, serum and a nasopharyngeal or oropharyngeal swab were collected from each participant by mobile phlebotomists. Over an approximately two-month period, participants in the prospective study had the option of providing additional blood draws and questionnaires. Before DNA extraction, blood samples from the prospective study were shipped at room temperature or frozen.

The immunoSEQ Assay, a bias-controlled multiplex PCR, was used to amplify TCRbeta CDR3 regions from genomic DNA. In the original analysis: Within the assay, amplification of reference gene primers was used to estimate how many nucleated cells each sample contained. Sequence reads were collapsed and filtered to measure the absolute abundance of every unique TCRbeta CDR3 rearrangement. For each sample, productive Simpson clonality was calculated as the square root of Simpson's diversity index over productive rearrangements. TCRdb obtained this table from immuneACCESS and retained in-frame rearrangements with V and J assigned. These tables miss some clones; where compared with another copy, unresolved V genes account for less than half of the shortfall, and the remainder is unexplained. The V and J calls and clone size come from that table; D and trimming were worked out from the DNA. The table for this sample lists 250,000 or so clones; approximately 84% of them were counted only once. About 3% of the sample is held by the ten biggest clonotypes.

The receptor chain draws on TRBV19 and TRBJ1-1; 7 junctional bases match TRBD1. Sequencing was carried out using PBMCs or T cells enriched from blood (not recorded which). The clonotype comes from a man aged 50 to 59 who had recovered from COVID-19. CDR3 loop: CASRVAGGTEAFF. The DNA sequence is as follows: TGTGCCAGTAGGGTAGCAGGGGGAACTGAAGCTTTCTTT.